Described below is a single TCR beta chain sequence and its context. This clonotype has at least ten counts. The clone's antigen remains unknown. Base quality data are lacking; no much larger clone is found one base away. Healthy controls were blood bank volunteers in Maryland, USA. For sorted-subset TCR libraries, about a million sorted CD4+ or CD8+ T cells were used. PBMCs were separated from peripheral blood using Ficoll-Hypaque density gradient centrifugation and then cryopreserved in liquid nitrogen. The study also sequenced paired sorted CD4+ and CD8+ subsets from healthy controls, HAM/TSP patients and MS patients. These data belong to a study of neurological immune-mediated disorders (dated by TCRdb to between 2019 and 2020). Context from the whole study: Peripheral blood TCR-beta repertoires from HTLV-I-associated myelopathy (HAM/TSP) patients, multiple sclerosis patients and healthy controls were compared by UMI-based sequencing. Alongside PBMC samples, the set of fewer than 110 TCR-beta libraries contained longitudinal samples, technical triplicates, and paired CD4+ and CD8+ T-cell subsets that had been sorted. The cohort comprised about 70 subjects: roughly 15 HAM/TSP patients, roughly 34 multiple sclerosis patients and about 20 healthy controls.

Overall study results and their limits: TCR clonal expansion was highest in HAM/TSP patients and lowest in MS patients, with MS patients falling below even healthy controls. No identical CDR3 amino acid sequences were found to be shared among expanded clones across subjects, suggesting that TCR-beta repertoires were private in all groups.

cDNA was synthesized by template-switch 5'RACE using a primer with a 10-nucleotide random unique molecular identifier that tagged each TCR transcript. Over 190 million TCR-beta sequences, covering 15-18 subjects, were produced in each sequencing run. The RNeasy kit was used to extract total RNA. TCR-beta VDJ regions were amplified with primers for the TCR constant region and the 5'RACE anchor, using the KAPA Real-time Library Amplification kit. Sample indexes and Illumina adaptors were added in a first PCR, and a second PCR then increased library yield. After Ampure bead purification, the TCR product of roughly 650 bp was size-selected on a 2% E-gel SizeSelection system. Before pooling, library quality was assessed on a Bioanalyzer, concentration was determined with Qubit, and library quantification was performed with the Kapa Library Quantification kit. Paired-end 2 x 150 bp sequencing of the libraries was performed on an Illumina HiSeq 2500. To increase sequence diversity, about 24-32% phiX was spiked into each library pool. The original methods were these. The quality-filtered reads were processed with the UMI-based MiGEC pipeline, whose error correction step removed more than 80% of the raw TCR sequences. VDJ genes were aligned to IMGT germline references, and clonotypes were defined by unique CDR3 amino acid sequence plus V-J genes. Clonal expansion, Shannon diversity and CDR3 relatedness (CalcPairwiseDistances, ClusterSamples) were evaluated with VDJtools, and phylogenetic trees were built with CLCbio workbench. Using coefficient-of-variation modelling across technical triplicates, the study counted a clone as expanded if it had at least 8 unique UMIs. The public reads were quality trimmed at Q25 with fastp and then assembled into clones with MiXCR by TCRdb, keeping productive beta chains. Rows are unified per CDR3 protein, each entry keeping the most common DNA and genes. Clone size and V and J calls follow TCRdb, not the original study. This sample comprises approximately 30,000 distinct CDR3 sequences, 5.5% to 7% of them detected only once. In total, the top ten clones hold 2% to 2.5% of the sample.

Taken from the germline V gene, the CDR1 and CDR2 loops are SGHAT and FQNNGV. Deletion took 0 bases off V and 6 bases off J, with a span of 9 bases between the germline ends. The CDR3, from cysteine to phenylalanine, totals 14 residues. Here the CDR3 DNA is all that survives: 42 bases in frame from base 1. The receptor's source is a woman aged 45-59 years in good health. The sequenced sample was CD4+ T cells from blood. The chain is made from TRBV11-2 and TRBJ2-1, with the identity of the D gene unclear. CDR3 reads: CASSLDRLGNEQFF. The base sequence is TGTGCCAGCAGCTTAGACCGCTTGGGCAATGAGCAGTTCTTC.